The 22 T cell receptor beta chains in this list originate from one sample, sequenced in a study of T cell repertoires in cytomegalovirus infection (dated by TCRdb to the late 2010s). Sequencing instrument: Illumina HiSeq 1500. Using fastp at Q25 and MiXCR, TCRdb reprocessed the public reads and kept productive beta chains. Each entry merges the rows of one CDR3 protein and shows their most common DNA and genes. The sample has 750,000 to 900,000 distinct CDR3 sequences on record, around 29% of them singletons. Of the sample, about 12% is held by the ten largest clones. The treatment or condition tag for this specimen amounts to: in vitro stimulation with specific CMV peptide epitopes to enrich CMV-specific T cells. For these receptors, no antigen is known. Sequencing was performed on cultured CD8+ T cells from PBMCs, taken from culture after CMV antigen stimulation. The receptor source for this set is a human donor in good health (CMV status not recorded). Some clones in this sample may be carry-over from other donors' samples.

This clonotype was observed a few times. V gene TRBV27 combines with J gene TRBJ2-5; 7 nucleotides align to TRBD1. The CDR3 is 14 residues long. After removal of 6 bases from V and 0 bases from J, the junction contained 4 bases not matched to a gene. Per germline, CDR1 MNHEY and CDR2 SMNVEV (reference sequence). CDR3 sequence reads: CASRPTGNQETQYF. CDR3 in DNA: TGTGCCAGCAGACCGACAGGGAACCAAGAGACCCAGTACTTC.

This clonotype was recorded a few times. The chain uses TRBV10-3 and TRBJ2-3; 8 bases map to TRBD2. In germline, CDR1 is ENHRY, CDR2 SYGVKD. The CDR3 contains 15 residues. The V segment lost 4 bases and the J segment 6 bases; nucleotides outside the gene matches: 9. The chain's CDR3 is CAISGTRGETDTQYF. For the CDR3, the DNA is TGTGCCATCAGTGGGACGCGGGGGGAGACGGATACGCAGTATTTT.

This chain joins TRBV6-6 and TRBJ2-1; D ambiguous. The germline V gene has CDR1 MNHNY and CDR2 SVGAGI (reference sequence). Between the trimmed V and J ends, which lost 0 bases and 2 bases, there was a span of 14 bases. The CDR3 is made up of 17 amino acids. CDR3 residues: CASSYSTLMSTYNEQFF. DNA of the CDR3: TGTGCCAGCAGTTACTCGACCTTAATGAGTACCTACAATGAGCAGTTCTTC.

V usage is TRBV14 and J usage is TRBJ2-7; perhaps TRBD2 as D (5 bases). Trimming left V 6 bases short and J 5 bases short, with 17 bases between. The CDR3 is 14 amino acids. From germline, CDR1 is SGHDN and CDR2 FVKESK. CDR3: CASSPNRNGDEQYV. The CDR3, as DNA: TGTGCCAGCAGTCCAAATCGTAACGGGGACGAGCAGTACGTC.

This clonotype was seen a handful of times. The chain joins TRBV6-6 to TRBJ1-1; TRBD1 might be the D (6 bases). CDR3 length: 15 residues. Per germline, CDR1 MNHNY and CDR2 SVGAGI (reference sequence). The V end lost 4 bases, the J end lost 5 bases, and 17 bases lay between the germline ends. CDR3 bases: TGTGCCAGCAGTTTCATGGGGGCTGTAAGGACTGAAGCTTTCTTT. Its translation: CASSFMGAVRTEAFF.

This chain uses TRBV10-3 with TRBJ2-6; 7 bases fit TRBD1. The trim removed 6 bases at V and 0 bases at J, leaving 8 bases unmatched. CDR1 ENHRY and CDR2 SYGVKD come from the germline V gene. This CDR3 spans 17 amino acids. CDR3 protein: CAIRETGPSSGANVLTF. The CDR3 coding sequence is TGTGCCATCAGGGAGACAGGGCCGAGCTCTGGGGCCAACGTCCTGACTTTC.

This clonotype has a handful of counts. This sequence joins TRBV10-3 and TRBJ1-4; D unclear. CDR1 is ENHRY and CDR2 is SYGVKD in the germline V gene. CDR3 length: 14 amino acids. The V and J ends lost 11 bases and 4 bases respectively, with 17 bases between them. CDR3 protein: CASRPQLVNEKLFF. Here the CDR3 DNA reads TGTGCCTCGAGACCGCAGCTAGTTAATGAAAAACTGTTTTTT.

This clonotype was seen a handful of times. The rearrangement links TRBV7-8 to TRBJ2-3; D is perhaps TRBD2 (6 bases). The V gene's germline CDR1 is SGHVS and CDR2 FQNEAQ. The CDR3 consists of 17 residues. The V and J ends lost 4 bases and 1 base respectively, with 18 bases between them. The CDR3 protein is CASSSTAGSERTDTQYF. CDR3 DNA sequence: TGTGCCAGCAGCTCAACCGCGGGGAGCGAACGCACAGATACGCAGTATTTT.

This clonotype was seen a few times. The rearrangement joins TRBV19 to TRBJ2-7; 8 bases match TRBD1. This CDR3 is 13 amino acids long. V gave up 5 bases and J gave up 6 bases; unmatched junction bases: 6. The germline V gene encodes CDR1 LNHDA and CDR2 SQIVND (reference sequence). CDR3 DNA sequence: TGTGCCAGTAGTGCAGACAGGGGAAGCGAGCAGTACGTC. Residues: CASSADRGSEQYV.

This chain joins TRBV27 and TRBJ1-2; 9 bases align to TRBD1. The ends lost 8 bases at V and 4 bases at J; junction bases unmatched: 5. The CDR3 consists of 13 residues. CDR1 is MNHEY and CDR2 is SMNVEV in the germline V gene (reference sequence). Written as DNA, the CDR3 is TGTGCCAGCGGCCGACAGGGGGTCTATGGCTACACCTTC. Its translation: CASGRQGVYGYTF.

This clonotype occurred once. The gene calls are TRBV7-9 and TRBJ2-3; D gene unclear. In germline, CDR1 is SEHNR, CDR2 FQNEAQ (reference sequence). This CDR3 is 13 amino acids long. Trimming cost V 2 bases and J 6 bases, with 9 bases left between them. This chain's CDR3 is CASSLSVRDTQYF. CDR3 DNA: TGTGCCAGCAGCTTATCGGTGAGGGATACGCAGTATTTT. Full variable domain (remainder filled in from reference TRBV7-9 and TRBJ2-3): DTGVSQNPRHKITKRGQNVTFRCDPISEHNRLYWYRQTLGQGPEFLTYFQNEAQLEKSRLLSDRFSAERPKGSFSTLEIQRTEQGDSAMYLCASSLSVRDTQYFGPGTRLTVL.

The gene calls are TRBV5-1 and TRBJ2-2; D might be TRBD1 (5 bases). The CDR3 covers 17 residues. Germline V CDR1 and CDR2: SGHRS, YFSETQ. The germline V and J ends were trimmed by 0 bases and 2 bases, with 14 bases remaining between them. The CDR3 is CASSLVDILNNTGELFF. The CDR3 nucleotides read TGCGCCAGCAGCTTGGTGGACATTTTAAATAACACCGGGGAGCTGTTTTTT.

The chain links TRBV5-5 to TRBJ1-2; 9 nucleotides match TRBD1. V lost 1 base to trimming and J lost 4 bases; unmatched junction nucleotides: 8. The CDR3 length is 16 residues. Per germline, CDR1 SGHKS and CDR2 YYEKEE (reference sequence). The CDR3 DNA sequence: TGTGCCAGCAGCTTGACAGGGGGCCACCCTCGCTATGGCTACACCTTC. Translated: CASSLTGGHPRYGYTF. Looking up the rest from reference TRBV5-5 and TRBJ1-2 gives the full variable domain: DAGVTQSPTHLIKTRGQQVTLRCSPISGHKSVSWYQQVLGQGPQFIFQYYEKEERGRGNFPDRFSARQFPNYSSELNVNALLLGDSALYLCASSLTGGHPRYGYTFGSGTRLTVV.

The chain employs TRBV18 and TRBJ2-5; D unresolved. Per germline, CDR1 KGHSH and CDR2 LQKENI. Trimming stripped 1 base from V and 5 bases from J, with 14 bases between. The CDR3 spans 15 residues. DNA of the CDR3: TGTGCCAGCTCACCACTAGCCCAACTTACGGAGACCCAGTACTTC. This translates into CASSPLAQLTETQYF.

This clonotype was counted between two and nine times. The rearrangement joins TRBV29-1 to TRBJ1-1; D gene unclear. CDR3 size: 13 residues. Trimming pared 0 bases from V and 4 bases from J, leaving 9 bases between. The germline V gene encodes CDR1 SQVTM and CDR2 ANQGSEA. For the CDR3, the DNA is TGCAGCGTTGAAGACGGACGGATCACTGAAGCTTTCTTT. It translates to CSVEDGRITEAFF.

This clonotype was detected only a few times. This chain links TRBV7-9 with TRBJ1-4; 8 bases line up with TRBD1. The trim removed 5 bases at V and 4 bases at J, leaving 3 bases unmatched. The CDR3 is 14 residues long. Germline V lookup: CDR1 SEHNR, CDR2 FQNEAQ (reference sequence). The CDR3 protein is CASSEGQVNEKLFF. The CDR3 nucleotides are TGTGCCAGCAGCGAGGGACAGGTTAATGAAAAACTGTTTTTT. Full variable domain (rest looked up from reference TRBV7-9 and TRBJ1-4): DTGVSQNPRHKITKRGQNVTFRCDPISEHNRLYWYRQTLGQGPEFLTYFQNEAQLEKSRLLSDRFSAERPKGSFSTLEIQRTEQGDSAMYLCASSEGQVNEKLFFGSGTQLSVL.

The chain couples TRBV6-1 to TRBJ2-1, with TRBD2 matching 10 bases. Germline CDR1 is MNHNS and CDR2 is SASEGT. The V and J ends lost 5 bases and 6 bases, in that order; junction bases with no gene match: 4. This CDR3 region has 14 residues. In DNA, the CDR3 is TGTGCCAGCAGTCCCACTAGCGGGGTCAATGAGCAGTTCTTC. Protein sequence: CASSPTSGVNEQFF.

This clonotype was seen only a few times. The chain is built from TRBV19 and TRBJ2-2; possible D gene TRBD1, 5 bases. V was clipped by 3 bases and J by 3 bases, with 5 bases between them. The CDR3 runs to 13 residues. CDR1 is LNHDA, CDR2 SQIVND, per germline (reference sequence). The CDR3 DNA reads as TGTGCCAGTAGTATGGGGCACACCGGGGAGCTGTTTTTT. It specifies CASSMGHTGELFF.

This sequence joins TRBV7-8 and TRBJ2-1; no clear D gene. Germline CDR1 SGHVS, CDR2 FQNEAQ. The CDR3 is 14 residues long. Between the trimmed V and J ends, which lost 1 base and 7 bases, there was a span of 11 bases. The CDR3, as DNA: TGTGCCAGCAGCTTAGGGAACCAAGGGAATGAGCAGTTCTTC. Amino acids: CASSLGNQGNEQFF. The full variable domain, completed using reference TRBV7-8 and TRBJ2-1, is GAGVSQSPRYKVAKRGQDVALRCDPISGHVSLFWYQQALGQGPEFLTYFQNEAQLDKSGLPSDRFFAERPEGSVSTLKIQRTQQEDSAVYLCASSLGNQGNEQFFGPGTRLTVL.

On this clonotype: This may stem from a read error, because a much larger clone lies one nucleotide away. The V and J genes are TRBV7-6 and TRBJ1-2, with 11 bases that match TRBD1. Germline assignment: CDR1 SGHVS and CDR2 FNYEAQ. This CDR3 comprises 15 residues. CDR3 protein: CTSAPGQGVNYGYTF. The CDR3 DNA is TGTACCAGCGCCCCGGGACAGGGGGTTAACTATGGCTACACCTTC. Full variable domain (remainder filled in from reference TRBV7-6 and TRBJ1-2): GAGVSQSPRYKVTKRGQDVALRCDPISGHVSLYWYRQALGQGPEFLTYFNYEAQQDKSGLPNDRFSAERPEGSISTLTIQRTEQRDSAMYRCTSAPGQGVNYGYTFGSGTRLTVV.

The chain has TRBV6-6 and TRBJ1-1; D remains ambiguous. This CDR3 comprises 12 residues. CDR1 and CDR2 (germline): MNHNY, SVGAGI (reference sequence). The V and J ends lost 2 bases and 6 bases respectively, with 7 bases between them. The CDR3 region is CASSYQSPEAFF. CDR3 coding DNA: TGTGCCAGCAGTTACCAGTCCCCTGAAGCTTTCTTT.

This clonotype was seen more than once but under ten times. The chain employs TRBV5-1 and TRBJ2-3; D is perhaps TRBD1 or TRBD2 (5 bases each). The CDR3 consists of 15 residues. The germline V and J ends were trimmed by 5 bases and 6 bases, with 19 bases remaining between them. Germline values: CDR1 SGHRS, CDR2 YFSETQ. DNA of the CDR3: TGCGCCAGCAGTTACCGGGACCCTCATGCGGATACGCAGTATTTT. This sequence encodes CASSYRDPHADTQYF.